Listed below are T cell receptor beta chains from one sample, sequenced in a study of blood T cell repertoires in COVID-19. Sequenced by immunoSEQ multiplex PCR; TCRdb stores in-frame clones only, minus some. The table includes 55,000 or so clones, around 87% detected once. Sequenced material: peripheral blood. These receptors were collected from a man between 60 and 75 years old with active or convalescent COVID-19. The CDR3 runs from the conserved cysteine through the conserved F or W. The order of the fields is clone size, J gene, CDR3 length, D gene, V gene, CDR3 protein, CDR3 DNA. The D gene is left open where the match is weak. Clone size is stated in some rows and not others, as once, few, many or a class when expanded.

>few|TRBJ1-2|12|NA|TRBV24-1
CATSDSTGGYTF
TGTGCCACCAGTGATTCAACGGGTGGCTACACCTTC
>NA|TRBJ1-3|16|TRBD1|TRBV18
CASSPPLDRAGNTIYF
TGTGCCAGCTCACCACCGTTGGACAGGGCTGGAAACACCATATATTTT
>NA|TRBJ1-6|13|NA|TRBV12-3/TRBV12-4
CASSLNPRAPLHF
TGTGCCAGCAGCCTGAACCCGAGGGCACCCCTCCACTTT
>NA|TRBJ2-1|16|NA|TRBV5-6
CASSPLLTSSYNEQFF
TGTGCCAGCAGCCCCCTCCTTACTAGCTCCTACAATGAGCAGTTCTTC
>NA|TRBJ2-7|11|NA|TRBV5-5
CASSSNYEQYF
TGTGCCAGCAGTAGTAACTACGAGCAGTACTTC
>NA|TRBJ2-5|13|TRBD2|TRBV5-4
CASSLGEGETQYF
TGTGCCAGCAGCTTGGGGGAGGGTGAGACCCAGTACTTC
>NA|TRBJ1-1|10|NA|TRBV29-1
CSVEGYEAFF
TGCAGCGTTGAAGGCTATGAAGCTTTCTTT
>NA|TRBJ2-7|15|NA|TRBV5-5
CASSQRGFGSYEQYF
TGTGCCAGCAGCCAGAGGGGGTTTGGCTCCTACGAGCAGTACTTC
>NA|TRBJ1-6|15|NA|TRBV18
CASSPIGVSNSPLHF
TGTGCCAGCTCACCAATAGGAGTTTCCAATTCACCCCTCCACTTT
>NA|TRBJ1-5|17|NA|TRBV5-6
CASSGGRGGYSNQPQHF
TGTGCCAGCAGCGGCGGTCGTGGGGGGTATAGCAATCAGCCCCAGCATTTT
>NA|TRBJ1-2|15|TRBD1|TRBV3-1/TRBV3-2
CASSPPTGANYGYTF
TGTGCCAGCAGCCCACCGACAGGGGCGAACTATGGCTACACCTTC
>once|TRBJ2-1|18|NA|TRBV4-3
CASSQGNRGGISYNEQFF
TGCGCCAGCAGCCAAGGGAATAGGGGGGGAATTTCTTACAATGAGCAGTTCTTC
>NA|TRBJ1-2|14|NA|TRBV19
CASTRTEFDYGYTF
TGTGCCAGTACCCGGACAGAGTTTGACTATGGCTACACCTTC
>NA|TRBJ2-5|12|NA|TRBV7-2
CASSSQRETQYF
TGTGCCAGCAGCTCGCAGAGGGAGACCCAGTACTTC
>NA|TRBJ1-5|15|TRBD1|TRBV19
CASSITGTGIQPQHF
TGTGCCAGTAGTATTACCGGGACAGGGATTCAGCCCCAGCATTTT
>NA|TRBJ1-1|12|NA|TRBV6-5
CASTRGQIEAFF
TGTGCCAGCACTCGAGGGCAGATCGAAGCTTTCTTT
>NA|TRBJ2-7|15|TRBD2|TRBV27
CASSFRGLGGDEQYF
TGTGCCAGCAGTTTTCGGGGGTTGGGGGGGGACGAGCAGTACTTC
>NA|TRBJ1-2|14|TRBD1|TRBV7-9
CASGNRGSPYGYTF
TGTGCCAGCGGTAACAGGGGATCCCCCTATGGCTACACCTTC
>NA|TRBJ1-6|14|NA|TRBV28
CASRDSSGNSPLHF
TGTGCCAGCAGGGACTCGAGCGGTAATTCACCCCTCCACTTT
>once|TRBJ2-5|14|NA|TRBV5-4
CASSKRQFQETQYF
TGTGCCAGCAGCAAAAGACAGTTTCAAGAGACCCAGTACTTC
>NA|TRBJ2-2|16|TRBD1|TRBV10-1
CASSPKTGVSTGELFF
TGCGCCAGCAGTCCTAAGACAGGGGTGAGCACCGGGGAGCTGTTTTTT
>NA|TRBJ1-2|12|NA|TRBV10-3
CAISEQAGGYTF
TGTGCCATCAGTGAACAGGCAGGGGGCTACACCTTC
>once|TRBJ2-7|14|NA|TRBV28
CASSLPLRSYEQYF
TGTGCCAGCAGTTTGCCCCTCCGGTCCTACGAGCAGTACTTC
>NA|TRBJ2-3|14|TRBD1|TRBV11-2
CASSSDRARNTQYF
TGTGCCAGCAGCTCAGACAGGGCTAGGAATACGCAGTATTTT
>NA|TRBJ2-3|14|TRBD1|TRBV10-3
CAISGAERGPGQYF
TGTGCCATCAGTGGAGCCGAGAGGGGGCCTGGGCAGTATTTT
>NA|TRBJ2-1|17|TRBD2|TRBV18
CASSPSPTSGVLGEQFF
TGTGCCAGCTCACCATCCCCCACTAGCGGGGTCCTCGGGGAGCAGTTCTTC
>NA|TRBJ1-5|16|NA|TRBV4-1
CASSQDWGGAGQPQHF
TGCGCCAGCAGCCAAGATTGGGGGGGCGCGGGTCAGCCCCAGCATTTT
>NA|TRBJ2-5|15|TRBD1|TRBV25-1
CASRGDRTGVETQYF
TGTGCCAGCAGAGGAGACCGGACAGGGGTGGAGACCCAGTACTTC
>NA|TRBJ1-2|13|NA|TRBV7-9
CASSHGGGDGYTF
TGTGCCAGCAGCCACGGCGGGGGTGATGGCTACACCTTC
>NA|TRBJ2-7|15|TRBD1|TRBV3-1/TRBV3-2
CASSRAGTGSYEQYF
TGTGCCAGCAGCCGCGCCGGGACAGGTTCCTACGAGCAGTACTTC
>NA|TRBJ2-5|12|NA|TRBV7-9
CASSYGGETQYF
TGTGCCAGCAGCTACGGAGGGGAGACCCAGTACTTC
>NA|TRBJ2-2|14|NA|TRBV2
CASGGNFNTGELFF
TGTGCCAGCGGAGGGAACTTCAACACCGGGGAGCTGTTTTTT
>once|TRBJ1-5|14|NA|TRBV6-4
CASSIDRDGQPQHF
TGTGCCAGCAGTATAGACAGAGATGGGCAGCCCCAGCATTTT
>NA|TRBJ1-5|14|NA|TRBV24-1
CATSDSGVHGPQHF
TGTGCCACCAGTGATTCCGGGGTCCACGGGCCCCAGCATTTT
>NA|TRBJ2-1|15|TRBD2|TRBV2
CASRGGTSGKSEQFF
TGTGCCAGCAGGGGGGGGACTAGCGGGAAGAGTGAGCAGTTCTTC